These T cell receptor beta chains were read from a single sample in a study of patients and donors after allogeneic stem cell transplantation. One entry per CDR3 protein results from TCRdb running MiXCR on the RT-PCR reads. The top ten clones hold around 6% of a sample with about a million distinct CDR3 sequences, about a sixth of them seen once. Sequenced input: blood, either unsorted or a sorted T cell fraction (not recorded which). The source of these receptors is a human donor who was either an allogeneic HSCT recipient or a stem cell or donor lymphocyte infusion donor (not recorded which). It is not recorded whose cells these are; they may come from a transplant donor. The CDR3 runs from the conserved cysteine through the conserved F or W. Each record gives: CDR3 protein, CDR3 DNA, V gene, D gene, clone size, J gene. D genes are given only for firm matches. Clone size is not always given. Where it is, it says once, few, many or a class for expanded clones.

CDR3aa: CSVDRQTTEAFF
CDR3nt: TGCAGCGTTGATCGCCAGACTACTGAAGCTTTCTTT
v_gene: TRBV29-1
d_gene: NA
abundance: NA
j_gene: TRBJ1-1

CDR3aa: CASSQMGNQETQYF
CDR3nt: TGCGCCAGCAGCCAGATGGGAAACCAAGAGACCCAGTACTTC
v_gene: TRBV5-1
d_gene: NA
abundance: many
j_gene: TRBJ2-5

CDR3aa: CASSAIQGAGNTEAFF
CDR3nt: TGTGCCAGCAGTGCAATACAGGGGGCAGGGAACACTGAAGCTTTCTTT
v_gene: TRBV12-3/TRBV12-4
d_gene: TRBD1
abundance: few
j_gene: TRBJ1-1

CDR3aa: CASSEGPGLTEAFF
CDR3nt: TGTGCCAGCAGTGAGGGGCCTGGTCTGACTGAAGCTTTCTTT
v_gene: TRBV6-1
d_gene: NA
abundance: NA
j_gene: TRBJ1-1

CDR3aa: CASSLSGGSETQYF
CDR3nt: TGTGCCAGCAGCTTGTCCGGGGGGTCGGAGACCCAGTACTTC
v_gene: TRBV7-2
d_gene: TRBD2
abundance: NA
j_gene: TRBJ2-5

CDR3aa: CASSLAMGDSIYNEQFF
CDR3nt: TGCGCCAGCAGCTTGGCCATGGGGGACTCAATCTACAATGAGCAGTTCTTC
v_gene: TRBV5-1
d_gene: NA
abundance: few
j_gene: TRBJ2-1

CDR3aa: CASSANRGGYNSPLHF
CDR3nt: TGTGCCAGCAGCGCGAACAGGGGCGGGTATAATTCACCCCTCCACTTT
v_gene: TRBV7-2
d_gene: TRBD1
abundance: NA
j_gene: TRBJ1-6

CDR3aa: CATSDRTSGLGELFF
CDR3nt: TGTGCCACCAGTGACAGGACTAGCGGTCTCGGGGAGCTGTTTTTT
v_gene: TRBV24-1
d_gene: TRBD2
abundance: few
j_gene: TRBJ2-2

CDR3aa: CASSFKKGGVSNTEAFF
CDR3nt: TGCGCCAGCAGCTTCAAAAAGGGGGGCGTTTCGAACACTGAAGCTTTCTTT
v_gene: TRBV5-1
d_gene: NA
abundance: few
j_gene: TRBJ1-1

CDR3aa: CASSLLGRLSGNTIYF
CDR3nt: TGTGCCAGCTCATTATTGGGACGGCTCTCTGGAAACACCATATATTTT
v_gene: TRBV18
d_gene: NA
abundance: NA
j_gene: TRBJ1-3

CDR3aa: CASSQTRAPILGDTQYF
CDR3nt: TGTGCCAGCAGCCAGACCCGGGCACCCATCCTGGGCGATACGCAGTATTTT
v_gene: TRBV27
d_gene: NA
abundance: NA
j_gene: TRBJ2-3

CDR3aa: CASSLRGYRPNTEAFF
CDR3nt: TGTGCCAGCAGCTTGAGGGGATACAGGCCGAACACTGAAGCTTTCTTT
v_gene: TRBV5-6
d_gene: NA
abundance: NA
j_gene: TRBJ1-1

CDR3aa: CSARDATSGLYNEQFF
CDR3nt: TGCAGTGCTAGAGACGCGACTAGCGGACTTTACAATGAGCAGTTCTTC
v_gene: TRBV20-1
d_gene: TRBD2
abundance: few
j_gene: TRBJ2-1

CDR3aa: CATSRDPFGGVETQYF
CDR3nt: TGTGCCACCAGCAGAGATCCCTTTGGGGGAGTAGAGACCCAGTACTTC
v_gene: TRBV15
d_gene: NA
abundance: few
j_gene: TRBJ2-5

CDR3aa: CAWSVGDSSEAFF
CDR3nt: TGTGCCTGGAGTGTAGGAGACAGCTCTGAAGCTTTCTTT
v_gene: TRBV30
d_gene: NA
abundance: few
j_gene: TRBJ1-1

CDR3aa: CASSQTGGAYYEQYF
CDR3nt: TGTGCCAGCAGCCAGACAGGGGGCGCATACTACGAGCAGTACTTC
v_gene: TRBV11-2
d_gene: TRBD1
abundance: few
j_gene: TRBJ2-7